This T cell receptor (beta chain) was recovered during a study of human T cells and chemical hapten exposure. In the study overall: Variability of per-sample TCR yields stemmed mainly from small differences in pooled library volume.

Unique molecular identifiers were affixed to discrete cDNA molecules within the library. In the authors' methods: The number of TCRs in each sample had a median of approximately 96,000 and spanned about 23,224 to 700,000. TCRdb ran MiXCR on the RACE reads and lists one entry per CDR3 protein. What appears here as the V and J calls and clone size reflects TCRdb's work, not the paper's. The sample lists some 45,000 distinct CDR3 sequences, approximately 4.8% seen once, with around 5.5% in the top ten. In its sample, this clonotype was seen many times. Its antigen is unknown. Trimming left V 3 bases short and J 4 bases short, with 15 bases between. This CDR3 is 15 amino acids long. Germline loops: CDR1 MGHDK, CDR2 SYGVNS. Sample time point: healthy volunteer bleed at 2 weeks. It was from unfractionated whole blood that total RNA was extracted. Study results and limitations: Sensitizing to DPC left TCRs with a frequency above 1 in 1000 unaltered.

The chain recombines TRBV25-1 with TRBJ1-2, with D unresolved. This TCR came from a human donor in good health. Some clones in this sample may be carry-over from other donors' samples. The sequenced sample consisted of whole blood. CDR3 bases: TGTGCCAGCAGTGAGGGCGGCTCTGCTTTCTATGGCTACACCTTC. It codes for CASSEGGSAFYGYTF.